This entry lists 27 T cell receptor beta chains sequenced from one sample in a study of shared clonotypes between healthy human individuals (TCRdb year 2020). Library preparation employed the immunoSEQ multiplex PCR assay. This immuneACCESS table, as held by TCRdb, lists in-frame sequences with V and J called but not all clones. Of the missing ones, under half trace to an unresolved V gene in checked studies; the others have no known cause. For this sample there are 950,000 to 1,300,000 clones; about 75% appear just once. Clones ranked in the top ten supply around 1.4% of the sample. Sequencing was done on a sample of memory CD4+ T cells sorted from blood. In light of the paper, this sample's cell subset or site label describes: CD45RA-negative fraction. The receptor source for this set is a man younger than 35 in good health.

This chain connects TRBV4-1 to TRBJ2-1, with 7 nucleotides matching TRBD1. Germline loops: CDR1 MGHRA, CDR2 YSYEKL. The CDR3 is made up of 15 amino acids. The J segment lost 4 bases and the V segment lost 6 bases, leaving 9 bases of the junction unmatched. CDR3 sequence (DNA): TGCGCCAGCAGGTCTCAGGGGGTGACATACAATGAGCAGTTCTTC. Residues: CASRSQGVTYNEQFF.

The chain has TRBV5-1 and TRBJ1-1, with 8 bases identical to TRBD1. The CDR3 runs 16 residues. Losses at the gene ends were 0 bases for V and 1 base for J; bases not matched to a gene: 5. Germline CDR1 is SGHRS and CDR2 is YFSETQ. CDR3 nucleotide sequence: TGCGCCAGCAGCTTGGGGGGGACAGGCCGGAACACTGAAGCTTTCTTT. Its protein is CASSLGGTGRNTEAFF. The entire variable domain, with the rest obtained from reference TRBV5-1 and TRBJ1-1, is as follows: KAGVTQTPRYLIKTRGQQVTLSCSPISGHRSVSWYQQTPGQGLQFLFEYFSETQRNKGNFPGRFSGRQFSNSRSEMNVSTLELGDSALYLCASSLGGTGRNTEAFFGQGTRLTVV.

The chain carries TRBV28 and TRBJ1-2, with TRBD1 matching over 9 bases. The CDR3 is 13 amino acids. The ends lost 5 bases at V and 7 bases at J; junction bases unmatched: 5. Germline V gene data show CDR1 as MDHEN and CDR2 as SYDVKM. The CDR3: CASSLQGALGYTF. The DNA of the CDR3 is TGTGCCAGCAGTCTACAGGGGGCGCTTGGCTACACCTTC.

This clone was observed a handful of times. The chain is built from TRBV5-1 and TRBJ2-5, with TRBD1 matching over 7 bases. Germline V gene lookup returns CDR1 SGHRS and CDR2 YFSETQ. The junction had 9 bases not matched to a gene; V was cut back by 2 bases and J by 2 bases. The CDR3 is 16 residues long. In nucleotides, the CDR3 is TGCGCCAGCAGCTTATTAGGGACAGTAATACAAGAGACCCAGTACTTC. This codes for CASSLLGTVIQETQYF.

The chain couples TRBV9 to TRBJ2-3; D perhaps matches TRBD2 (6 bases). Germline lookup yields CDR1 SGDLS and CDR2 YYNGEE. V lost 4 bases to trimming and J lost 1 base, with 22 bases between them. The CDR3 contains 18 residues. The CDR3 nucleotides are TGTGCCAGCAGCATACTACCTTCCGGGACTGGAGGCACAGATACGCAGTATTTT. This sequence encodes CASSILPSGTGGTDTQYF.

The chain has TRBV4-1 and TRBJ1-2; D not certain. Germline CDR1 is MGHRA and CDR2 is YSYEKL. The CDR3 extends over 15 amino acids. The germline V and J ends were trimmed by 4 bases and 3 bases, with 15 bases remaining between them. For the CDR3, the DNA is TGCGCCAGCAGCCGAGGACGCGGTTTAGACTATGGCTACACCTTC. It encodes CASSRGRGLDYGYTF.

This chain links TRBV6-5 with TRBJ2-7; tentative D call: TRBD2 (6 bases). Germline V gene sequence: CDR1 MNHEY, CDR2 SVGAGI. Trimming stripped 5 bases from V and 6 bases from J, with 17 bases between. This CDR3 comprises 14 residues. As DNA, the CDR3 is TGTGCCAGCAGTACCCCCGGGGGATCGCGCGAGCAGTACTTC. Protein: CASSTPGGSREQYF.

This sequence joins TRBV30 and TRBJ1-4; 9 nucleotides line up with TRBD1. The CDR3 consists of 13 residues. Germline CDR1 GTSNPN, CDR2 SVGIG (reference sequence). Trimming removed 5 bases from V and 3 bases from J; junction bases left unmatched: 1. The chain's CDR3 is CAWDRGSNEKLFF. CDR3 coding DNA: TGTGCCTGGGACAGGGGGTCTAATGAAAAACTGTTTTTT.

This chain uses TRBV5-1 with TRBJ2-1; 7 positions match TRBD2. Losses at the gene ends were 0 bases for V and 3 bases for J; bases not matched to a gene: 3. The germline CDR1 and CDR2 sequences are SGHRS and YFSETQ. CDR3 length: 15 residues. In DNA form, the CDR3 reads TGCGCCAGCAGCTTGGAGGGACTAAACTACAATGAGCAGTTCTTC. It codes for CASSLEGLNYNEQFF.

The chain carries TRBV30 and TRBJ2-1; the D gene is possibly TRBD1 (5 bases). This CDR3 is built from 11 residues. V lost 4 bases and J lost 9, with 10 bases in between. Germline CDR1 reads GTSNPN; CDR2 reads SVGIG (reference sequence). The chain's CDR3 is CAWKGVSEQFF. CDR3 coding DNA: TGTGCCTGGAAAGGGGTGAGTGAGCAGTTCTTC.

The CDR3 here is CASSQGTYGYTF. CDR3 DNA: TGTGCCAGCAGCCAAGGGACCTATGGCTACACCTTC. The rearrangement joins TRBV11-2 to TRBJ1-2, with D maybe TRBD1 (5 bases). Germline-derived CDR1 and CDR2 are SGHAT and FQNNGV. This CDR3 is 12 amino acids long. Trimming removed 5 bases from V and 4 bases from J, with 8 bases in between.

The V and J genes are TRBV7-3 and TRBJ2-7; TRBD1 agrees at 8 bases. Germline-derived CDR1 and CDR2 are SGHTA and FQGTGA. This CDR3 comprises 14 residues. J lost 2 bases, V lost 5 bases, and 5 bases had no gene match. The CDR3 DNA follows: TGTGCCAGCAGCCCCGGGACAGGCACCTACGAGCAGTACTTC. As protein: CASSPGTGTYEQYF.

The chain has TRBV19 and TRBJ1-2; 7 bases match TRBD1. The CDR3 has 13 residues. Germline CDR1 reads LNHDA; CDR2 reads SQIVND (reference sequence). With 6 bases clipped from V and 8 bases from J, the junction kept 9 bases outside the gene matches. Here the CDR3 reads CASRRQGIGGYTF. The CDR3 coding sequence is TGTGCCAGTAGGCGACAGGGCATCGGGGGCTACACCTTC.

The chain carries TRBV7-9 and TRBJ1-3; TRBD1 matches at 9 bases. Losses at the gene ends were 6 bases for V and 1 base for J; bases not matched to a gene: 7. The CDR3 consists of 16 residues. The V gene's germline CDR1 is SEHNR and CDR2 FQNEAQ (reference sequence). The CDR3 coding sequence is TGTGCCAGCAGACCTCCGACAGGGGGTTCTGGAAACACCATATATTTT. Translating it yields CASRPPTGGSGNTIYF.

This clone was counted at least ten times. The gene calls are TRBV9 and TRBJ2-1, with TRBD2 matching over 8 bases. Looked up from germline, CDR1 is SGDLS and CDR2 is YYNGEE. CDR3 length: 16 amino acids. Unmatched junction bases numbered 12, after V lost 4 bases and J lost 6 bases. The CDR3, as DNA: TGTGCCAGCAGCCCTCAGAGTAGCGGGACTTCCAATGAGCAGTTCTTC. Amino acid sequence: CASSPQSSGTSNEQFF.

This chain links TRBV5-4 with TRBJ2-7, with 7 positions matching TRBD1. There are 15 residues in the CDR3. Germline CDR1 and CDR2: SGHNT and YYREEE (reference sequence). The junction had 8 bases not matched to a gene; V was cut back by 0 bases and J by 5 bases. The CDR3 spells CASSLGQGIVNEQYF. Here the CDR3 DNA reads TGTGCCAGCAGCTTGGGACAGGGAATCGTGAACGAGCAGTACTTC.

This clone was found once. The chain uses TRBV10-3 and TRBJ1-1; unclear D gene. There are 16 residues in the CDR3. The germline CDR1 and CDR2 sequences are ENHRY and SYGVKD. Between the trimmed V and J ends, which lost 0 bases and 0 bases, there was a span of 11 bases. Here the CDR3 DNA reads TGTGCCATCAGTGAGTCCGCAGGAACCGTGAACACTGAAGCTTTCTTT. It codes for CAISESAGTVNTEAFF.

The chain couples TRBV19 to TRBJ1-2; D gene ambiguous. This CDR3 is 13 amino acids long. Trimming shortened V by 1 base and J by 7 bases, and 10 bases separated the two germline ends. Per the germline V gene, CDR1 is LNHDA and CDR2 is SQIVND (reference sequence). The CDR3 DNA is TGTGCCAGTAGTATAGTCGACTTGGGTGGCTACACCTTC. Translation: CASSIVDLGGYTF.

The rearrangement uses TRBV30 and TRBJ1-5, with 8 bases that match TRBD1. J was trimmed by 7 bases and V by 1 base; bases with no gene match: 18. Germline CDR1 is GTSNPN and CDR2 is SVGIG (reference sequence). This CDR3 has 18 amino acids. The CDR3 coding sequence is TGTGCCTGGAGTGCAGGAGATGCTGGACAGGGTCGATGGCAGCCCCAGCATTTT. Protein product: CAWSAGDAGQGRWQPQHF.

The chain employs TRBV7-8 and TRBJ2-1; D tentatively reads TRBD1 or TRBD2 (6 bases each). The CDR3 consists of 15 residues. V lost 2 bases and J lost 5, with 13 bases in between. CDR1 is SGHVS and CDR2 is FQNEAQ in the germline V gene. CDR3 sequence: CASSLRGEPNNEQFF. In DNA form, the CDR3 reads TGTGCCAGCAGCTTAAGGGGGGAGCCTAACAATGAGCAGTTCTTC.

V is TRBV30 and J is TRBJ2-5; D unclear. The CDR3 has 12 residues. Trimming removed 4 bases from V and 1 base from J, with 7 bases in between. Germline lookup yields CDR1 GTSNPN and CDR2 SVGIG (reference sequence). The CDR3 DNA reads as TGTGCCTGGACCCGGGTCCAAGAGACCCAGTACTTC. The encoded protein is CAWTRVQETQYF.

The chain uses TRBV20-1 and TRBJ2-7; D is possibly TRBD1 (6 bases). Germline lookup yields CDR1 DFQATT and CDR2 SNEGSKA (reference sequence). V dropped 5 bases and J dropped 5 bases, with 10 bases sitting between them. This CDR3 region has 11 residues. The DNA for the CDR3 is TGCAGTGCTTCACAGGGCCACGAGCAGTACTTC. It codes for CSASQGHEQYF.

The rearrangement uses TRBV30 and TRBJ1-2, with a possible D match to TRBD1 (6 bases). This CDR3 has 14 amino acids. Germline V lookup: CDR1 GTSNPN, CDR2 SVGIG (reference sequence). Trimming pared 1 base from V and 4 bases from J, leaving 13 bases between. CDR3 DNA: TGTGCCTGGAGTGGTCGAGGGGGAACCTATGGCTACACCTTC. Its translation: CAWSGRGGTYGYTF.

This CDR3 is CASSFLGFGQGNEKLFF. The CDR3, as DNA: TGTGCCAGCAGCTTTTTGGGTTTTGGACAGGGTAATGAAAAACTGTTTTTT. The gene calls are TRBV5-4 and TRBJ1-4, with 8 bases fitting TRBD1. CDR1 and CDR2 (germline): SGHNT, YYREEE (reference sequence). Unmatched junction bases numbered 10, after V lost 2 bases and J lost 4 bases. The CDR3 totals 17 residues.

With respect to this clone: A single base separates this from a much larger clone, so it may be a read error. V is TRBV6-6 and J is TRBJ1-1; D is perhaps TRBD1 (6 bases). Germline-derived CDR1 and CDR2 are MNHNY and SVGAGI (reference sequence). CDR3 length equals 13 residues. V dropped 6 bases and J dropped 1 base, with 9 bases sitting between them. The CDR3 here is CASSGQRNTEAFF. Here the CDR3 DNA reads TGTGCCAGCAGCGGACAGAGGAACACTGAAGCTTTCTTT.

This chain uses TRBV7-2 with TRBJ1-5; TRBD1 might be the D (6 bases). CDR1 and CDR2 from the germline V gene are SGHTA and FQGNSA. The length of the CDR3 is 13 residues. V was shortened by 5 bases and J by 7 bases, with 12 bases between the two germline ends. The CDR3 DNA reads TGTGCCAGCAGCCTAGGGGGGAGCCAGCCCCAGCATTTT. Encoded protein: CASSLGGSQPQHF.

J is TRBJ2-7 and V is TRBV10-3, with 7 nucleotides matching TRBD1. The trim removed 8 bases at V and 3 bases at J, leaving 4 bases unmatched. This CDR3 spans 12 amino acids. The germline gives CDR1 ENHRY, CDR2 SYGVKD. CDR3: CAIGTEGYEQYF. The CDR3 DNA sequence: TGTGCCATCGGGACAGAGGGCTACGAGCAGTACTTC.